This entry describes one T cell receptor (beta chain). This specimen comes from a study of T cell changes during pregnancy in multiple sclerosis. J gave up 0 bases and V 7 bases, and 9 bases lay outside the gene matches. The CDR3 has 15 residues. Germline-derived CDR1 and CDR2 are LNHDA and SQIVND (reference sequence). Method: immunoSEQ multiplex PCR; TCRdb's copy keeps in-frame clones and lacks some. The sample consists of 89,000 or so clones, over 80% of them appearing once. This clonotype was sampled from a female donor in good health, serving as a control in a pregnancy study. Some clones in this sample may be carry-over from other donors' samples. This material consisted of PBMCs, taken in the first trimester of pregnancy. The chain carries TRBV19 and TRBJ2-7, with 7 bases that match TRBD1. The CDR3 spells CASMRGDSDSYEQYF. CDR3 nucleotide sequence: TGTGCCAGTATGAGAGGGGACAGTGACTCCTACGAGCAGTACTTC.